The T cell receptor (beta chain) under discussion was sequenced for a study of OX40 agonist ivuxolimab in advanced cancers. Assay: immunoSEQ multiplex PCR; the TCRdb copy retains only in-frame clones and omits some. In the table there are tens of thousands of clones, roughly 89% of which are singletons. Worth noting for this clone: Antigen unknown.

Study-wide findings and caveats: At 0.1 to 3.0 mg/kg, CD4+ and CD8+ blood T cells expanded clonally by week 6.

This CDR3 contains 11 residues. Looked up from germline, CDR1 is DFQATT and CDR2 is SNEGSKA (reference sequence). V lost 6 bases and J 2 bases, leaving 8 bases between the germline ends. This chain uses TRBV20-1 with TRBJ2-7; unclear D gene. Sequencing was performed on CD4+ or CD8+ T cells sorted from blood, taken in a trial of the OX40 agonist ivuxolimab. The source is an adult with an advanced solid tumor such as melanoma, head and neck, liver or kidney cancer. The CDR3 nucleotides are TGCAGTGCCGCAGAGACCTACGAGCAGTACTTC. Residues: CSAAETYEQYF.